Listed here are 19 T cell receptor beta chains from one sample, sequenced in a study of OX40 agonist ivuxolimab in advanced cancers. Sequencing was performed with immunoSEQ multiplex PCR; in TCRdb, only in-frame clones are kept and a portion is missing. The sample lists 82,000 or so clones; 80% to 95% were seen once. Sequenced here: CD4+ or CD8+ T cells sorted from blood, sampled in a trial of the OX40 agonist ivuxolimab. These TCRs come from an adult with an advanced solid tumor such as melanoma, head and neck, liver or kidney cancer.

The chain is built from TRBV15 and TRBJ2-1; D is undetermined. Germline values: CDR1 LNHNV, CDR2 YYDKDF (reference sequence). The CDR3 has 15 amino acids. V lost 0 bases and J 9 bases, leaving 15 bases between the germline ends. The CDR3 DNA is TGTGCCACCAGCAGAGACCGCGCAGGCGCTGGTGAGCAGTTCTTC. Its protein product is CATSRDRAGAGEQFF.

This chain's CDR3 is CAWSVGGSGTGELFF. The CDR3 DNA is TGTGCCTGGAGTGTAGGCGGGAGTGGAACCGGGGAGCTGTTTTTT. The chain uses TRBV30 and TRBJ2-2; 7 bases are a match to TRBD2. Germline CDR1 and CDR2: GTSNPN and SVGIG (reference sequence). The CDR3 has 15 amino acids. With 0 bases clipped from V and 5 bases from J, the junction kept 6 bases outside the gene matches.

The chain carries TRBV7-2 and TRBJ2-2; possible D gene TRBD1, 5 bases. This CDR3 is 18 amino acids long. In germline, CDR1 is SGHTA, CDR2 FQGNSA. Trimming cost V 6 bases and J 10 bases, with 30 bases left between them. The CDR3 DNA follows: TGTGCCAGCAGTACCCCTTCCCCCCCACAGGCCCTAACTGAGGAGCTGTTTTTT. Its protein is CASSTPSPPQALTEELFF.

V gene TRBV10-1 combines with J gene TRBJ1-5, with D uncertain. Germline CDR1 WNHNN, CDR2 SYGVQD (reference sequence). Trimming took 3 bases from V and 3 from J, leaving 6 bases between them. CDR3 size: 13 residues. The CDR3 region is CASSEAFNQPQHF. The CDR3 nucleotides read TGCGCCAGCAGTGAAGCGTTCAATCAGCCCCAGCATTTT.

CDR3 protein: CASSSNRAGYGYTF. The DNA for the CDR3 is TGTGCCAGCAGCTCCAACAGGGCGGGCTATGGCTACACCTTC. The gene calls are TRBV6-5 and TRBJ1-2; D may be TRBD1 (6 bases). Germline CDR1 is MNHEY and CDR2 is SVGAGI. This CDR3 has 14 residues. The ends were cut back, 6 bases at V and 4 bases at J, with 15 bases in the middle.

This clone was observed once. The rearrangement links TRBV6-6 to TRBJ2-2, with 9 bases that match TRBD1. V shed 10 bases, J shed 0 bases, and the junction held 9 bases outside the gene matches. The CDR3 totals 16 residues. Germline lookup yields CDR1 MNHNY and CDR2 SVGAGI (reference sequence). CDR3 in DNA: TGTGCCACCAACGAACAGGGGGCTTCGAACACCGGGGAGCTGTTTTTT. Its translation is CATNEQGASNTGELFF.

The gene calls are TRBV30 and TRBJ1-6; TRBD1 might be the D (5 bases). The CDR3 extends over 14 amino acids. Between the trimmed V and J ends, which lost 7 bases and 7 bases, there was a span of 17 bases. Germline V gene sequence: CDR1 GTSNPN, CDR2 SVGIG (reference sequence). In DNA, the CDR3 is TGTGCCTATGGAACGGGGGAGGTAAATTCACCCCTCCACTTT. Residues: CAYGTGEVNSPLHF.

V usage is TRBV13 and J usage is TRBJ1-5, with 9 bases identical to TRBD1. This CDR3 region has 15 residues. The germline V gene has CDR1 PRHDT and CDR2 FYEKMQ (reference sequence). The trim removed 5 bases at V and 3 bases at J, leaving 5 bases unmatched. In DNA, the CDR3 is TGTGCCAGCAGCCAGGGACAGGGCTCCAATCAGCCCCAGCATTTT. This codes for CASSQGQGSNQPQHF. The full variable domain, completed using reference TRBV13 and TRBJ1-5, is AAGVIQSPRHLIKEKRETATLKCYPIPRHDTVYWYQQGPGQDPQFLISFYEKMQSDKGSIPDRFSAQQFSDYHSELNMSSLELGDSALYFCASSQGQGSNQPQHFGDGTRLSIL.

The rearrangement joins TRBV7-8 to TRBJ2-7; 13 nucleotides align to TRBD2. V was clipped by 2 bases and J by 2 bases; unmatched bases: 6. The CDR3 is 17 residues long. Looked up from germline, CDR1 is SGHVS and CDR2 is FQNEAQ. CDR3 protein: CASSLSGGLAGAYEQYF. For the CDR3, the DNA is TGTGCCAGCAGCTTATCCGGAGGACTAGCGGGGGCCTACGAGCAGTACTTC.

V and J are TRBV7-3 and TRBJ1-1, with 10 nucleotides matching TRBD1. The CDR3 contains 13 residues. The germline CDR1 and CDR2 sequences are SGHTA and FQGTGA. V was pared by 2 bases and J by 11 bases, with 5 bases of the junction left unmatched. The CDR3 DNA sequence: TGTGCCAGCAGCTTATGGGGGACAGGGGAGGCTTTCTTT. This encodes CASSLWGTGEAFF.

This chain connects TRBV2 to TRBJ1-1; D perhaps matches TRBD1 (5 bases). Germline loops: CDR1 SNHLY, CDR2 FYNNEI. Trimming pared 3 bases from V and 8 bases from J, leaving 10 bases between. The CDR3 spans 12 residues. The DNA of the CDR3 is TGTGCCAGCAGTGAGTCAGGGTTCGAAGCTTTCTTT. The encoded protein is CASSESGFEAFF.

The chain couples TRBV18 to TRBJ1-6; D not certain. The CDR3 totals 15 residues. V lost 0 bases and J lost 5, with 8 bases in between. CDR1 is KGHSH, CDR2 LQKENI, per germline. CDR3 loop: CASSPPYGDNSPLHF. The DNA of the CDR3 is TGTGCCAGCTCACCACCGTACGGGGATAATTCACCCCTCCACTTT.

The CDR3 loop is CASSQPRPEGNTEAFF. The CDR3 coding sequence is TGCGCCAGCAGCCAACCCCGGCCGGAGGGGAACACTGAAGCTTTCTTT. The V gene is TRBV4-1, the J gene TRBJ1-1; D uncertain. Trimming stripped 2 bases from V and 1 base from J, with 14 bases between. The CDR3 is 16 residues long. Germline-derived CDR1 and CDR2 are MGHRA and YSYEKL.

The gene calls are TRBV6-6 and TRBJ2-7; D call uncertain. The CDR3 runs to 14 residues. V was trimmed by 2 bases and J by 3 bases, leaving 11 bases between them. Germline CDR1 is MNHNY and CDR2 is SVGAGI (reference sequence). The chain's CDR3 is CASSYGQSYYEQYF. CDR3 in DNA: TGTGCCAGCAGTTACGGCCAAAGTTACTACGAGCAGTACTTC.

In the case of this clone: One junction end does not reproduce the germline sequence, and a read error may be involved. This chain joins TRBV4-1 and TRBJ2-7, with 9 bases aligning to TRBD1. Germline lookup yields CDR1 MGHRA and CDR2 YSYEKL. The CDR3 consists of 14 residues. The CDR3 region is CASSGGDRVSKMDF. Here the CDR3 DNA reads TGCGCCAGCAGCGGAGGGGACAGGGTAAGCAAAATGGACTTC.

The J gene is TRBJ2-1, the V gene TRBV30; TRBD2 agrees at 8 bases. V was clipped by 5 bases and J by 5 bases; unmatched bases: 8. This CDR3 comprises 14 residues. Germline loops: CDR1 GTSNPN, CDR2 SVGIG (reference sequence). The CDR3 here is CAWASGRRNNEQFF. CDR3 DNA: TGTGCCTGGGCCAGCGGGAGACGAAACAATGAGCAGTTCTTC.

V usage is TRBV4-1 and J usage is TRBJ2-7; TRBD1 matches 10 bases. The ends lost 3 bases at V and 3 bases at J; junction bases unmatched: 8. The germline gives CDR1 MGHRA, CDR2 YSYEKL. The CDR3 has 16 residues. Written as DNA, the CDR3 is TGCGCCAGCAGCCACCGCACCCGGGACAGGGGCTACGAGCAGTACTTC. Protein sequence: CASSHRTRDRGYEQYF.

In this sample, this clone turned up a few times. The chain recombines TRBV6-5 with TRBJ1-2; D not resolved. Germline V gene sequence: CDR1 MNHEY, CDR2 SVGAGI. This CDR3 contains 11 residues. The germline V and J ends were trimmed by 6 bases and 8 bases, with 10 bases remaining between them. Here the CDR3 reads CASSHQSGYTF. As DNA, the CDR3 is TGTGCCAGCAGCCATCAAAGCGGCTACACCTTC.

The chain recombines TRBV28 with TRBJ2-1; 14 positions match TRBD2. This CDR3 has 20 residues. With V trimmed by 3 bases and J by 5 bases, 15 bases remained unmatched. The germline V gene has CDR1 MDHEN and CDR2 SYDVKM. The CDR3 DNA is TGTGCCAGCAGTTTCCAACTTGGACTAGCGGGAGGATTCGGGAACAATGAGCAGTTCTTC. Its protein is CASSFQLGLAGGFGNNEQFF.